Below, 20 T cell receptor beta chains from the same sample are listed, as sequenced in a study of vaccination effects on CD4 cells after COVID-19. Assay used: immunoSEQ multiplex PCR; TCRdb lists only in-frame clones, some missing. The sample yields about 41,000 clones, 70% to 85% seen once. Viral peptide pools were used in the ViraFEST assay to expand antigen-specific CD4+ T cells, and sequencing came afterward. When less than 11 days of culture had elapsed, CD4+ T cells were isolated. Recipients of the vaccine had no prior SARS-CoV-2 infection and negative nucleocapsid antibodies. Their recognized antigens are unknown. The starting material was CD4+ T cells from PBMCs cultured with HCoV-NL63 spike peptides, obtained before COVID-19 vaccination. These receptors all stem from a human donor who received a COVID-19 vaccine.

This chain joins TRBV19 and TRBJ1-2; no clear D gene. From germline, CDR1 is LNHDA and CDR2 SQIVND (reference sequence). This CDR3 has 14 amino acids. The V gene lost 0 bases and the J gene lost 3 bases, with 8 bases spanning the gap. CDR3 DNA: TGTGCCAGTAGTATAGATTGGATGGACTATGGCTACACCTTC. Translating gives CASSIDWMDYGYTF.

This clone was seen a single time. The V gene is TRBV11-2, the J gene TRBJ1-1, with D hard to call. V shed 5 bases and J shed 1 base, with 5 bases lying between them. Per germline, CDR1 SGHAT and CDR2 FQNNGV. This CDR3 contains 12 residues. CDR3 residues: CASSPGNTEAFF. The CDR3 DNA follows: TGTGCCAGCAGCCCGGGGAACACTGAAGCTTTCTTT.

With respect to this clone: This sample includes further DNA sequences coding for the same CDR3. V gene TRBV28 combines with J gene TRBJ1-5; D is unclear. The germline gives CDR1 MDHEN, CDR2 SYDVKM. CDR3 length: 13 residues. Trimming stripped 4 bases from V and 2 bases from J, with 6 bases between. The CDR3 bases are TGTGCCAGCAGTTCCACGCGCAATCAGCCCCAGCATTTT. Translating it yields CASSSTRNQPQHF. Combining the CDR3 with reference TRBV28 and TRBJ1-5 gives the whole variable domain DVKVTQSSRYLVKRTGEKVFLECVQDMDHENMFWYRQDPGLGLRLIYFSYDVKMKEKGDIPEGYSVSREKKERFSLILESASTNQTSMYLCASSSTRNQPQHFGDGTRLSIL.

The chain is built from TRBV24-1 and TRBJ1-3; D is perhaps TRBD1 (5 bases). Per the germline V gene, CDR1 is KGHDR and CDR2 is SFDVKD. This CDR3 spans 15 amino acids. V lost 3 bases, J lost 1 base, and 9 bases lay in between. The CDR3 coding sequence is TGTGCCACCAGTGATCACGGGGGATCTGGAAACACCATATATTTT. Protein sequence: CATSDHGGSGNTIYF.

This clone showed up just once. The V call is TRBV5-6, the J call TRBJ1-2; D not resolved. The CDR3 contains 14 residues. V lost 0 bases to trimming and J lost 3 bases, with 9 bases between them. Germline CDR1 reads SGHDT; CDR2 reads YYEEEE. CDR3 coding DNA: TGTGCCAGCAGCTTGGCCGGCGAATACTATGGCTACACCTTC. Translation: CASSLAGEYYGYTF.

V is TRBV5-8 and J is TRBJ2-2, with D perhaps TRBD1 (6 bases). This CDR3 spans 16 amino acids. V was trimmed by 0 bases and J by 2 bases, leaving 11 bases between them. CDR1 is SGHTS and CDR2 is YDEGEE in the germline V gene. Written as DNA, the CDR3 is TGTGCCAGCAGCTTGGGACAGGTCATAAACACCGGGGAGCTGTTTTTT. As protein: CASSLGQVINTGELFF.

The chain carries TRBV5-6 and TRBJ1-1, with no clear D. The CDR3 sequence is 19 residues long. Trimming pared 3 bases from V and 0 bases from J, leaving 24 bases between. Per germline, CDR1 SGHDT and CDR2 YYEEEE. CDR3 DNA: TGTGCCAGCAGCTCGAAGCTGTTAGGTAGGGTTGGGATGAACACTGAAGCTTTCTTT. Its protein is CASSSKLLGRVGMNTEAFF.

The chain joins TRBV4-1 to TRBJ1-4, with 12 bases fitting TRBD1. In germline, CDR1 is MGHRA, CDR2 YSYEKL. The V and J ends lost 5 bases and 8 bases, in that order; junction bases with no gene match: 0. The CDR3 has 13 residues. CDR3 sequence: CASSGTGGEKLFF. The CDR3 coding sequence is TGCGCCAGCAGCGGGACAGGGGGCGAAAAACTGTTTTTT.

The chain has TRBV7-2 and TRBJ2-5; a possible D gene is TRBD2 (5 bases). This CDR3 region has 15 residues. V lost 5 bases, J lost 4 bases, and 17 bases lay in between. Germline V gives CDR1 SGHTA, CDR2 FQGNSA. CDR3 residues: CASSPQWYRGETQYF. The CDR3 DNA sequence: TGTGCCAGCAGCCCCCAATGGTACCGGGGAGAGACCCAGTACTTC.

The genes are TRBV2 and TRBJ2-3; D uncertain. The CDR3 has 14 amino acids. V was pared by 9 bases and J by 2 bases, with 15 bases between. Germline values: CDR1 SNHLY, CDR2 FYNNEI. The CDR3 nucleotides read TGTGCCAGTAGGGTGGACGGATACACAGATACGCAGTATTTT. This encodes CASRVDGYTDTQYF.

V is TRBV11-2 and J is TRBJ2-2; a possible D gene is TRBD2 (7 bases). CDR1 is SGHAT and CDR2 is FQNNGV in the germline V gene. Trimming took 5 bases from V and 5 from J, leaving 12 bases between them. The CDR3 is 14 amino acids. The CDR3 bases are TGTGCCAGCAGCATGCGGGGGCAAACCGGGGAGCTGTTTTTT. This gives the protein CASSMRGQTGELFF.

The CDR3 DNA is TGCGCCAGCAGCTTGTGGGGGACGAACACTGAAGCTTTCTTT. Its protein is CASSLWGTNTEAFF. This chain uses TRBV5-1 with TRBJ1-1; D is perhaps TRBD1 (5 bases). Trimming left V 1 base short and J 1 base short, with 8 bases between. CDR1 SGHRS and CDR2 YFSETQ come from the germline V gene. This CDR3 has 14 residues.

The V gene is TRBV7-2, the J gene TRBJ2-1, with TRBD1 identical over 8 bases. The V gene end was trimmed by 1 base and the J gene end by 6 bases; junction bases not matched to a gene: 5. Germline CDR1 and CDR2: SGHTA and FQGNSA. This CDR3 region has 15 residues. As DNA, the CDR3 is TGTGCCAGCAGCTTAGACTGGGGGACAGGCAATGAGCAGTTCTTC. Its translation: CASSLDWGTGNEQFF.

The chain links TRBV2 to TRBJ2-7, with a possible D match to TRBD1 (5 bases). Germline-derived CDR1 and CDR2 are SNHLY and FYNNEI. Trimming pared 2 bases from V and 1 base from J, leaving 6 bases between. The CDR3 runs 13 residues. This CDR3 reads CASSEQGSYEQYV. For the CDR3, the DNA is TGTGCCAGCAGTGAACAGGGATCCTACGAGCAGTACGTC.

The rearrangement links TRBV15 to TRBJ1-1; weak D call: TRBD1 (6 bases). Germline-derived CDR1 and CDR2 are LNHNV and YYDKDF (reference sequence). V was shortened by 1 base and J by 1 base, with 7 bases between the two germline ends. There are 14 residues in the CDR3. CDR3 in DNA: TGTGCCACCAGCAGAGGGGGACAGAACACTGAAGCTTTCTTT. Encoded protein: CATSRGGQNTEAFF.

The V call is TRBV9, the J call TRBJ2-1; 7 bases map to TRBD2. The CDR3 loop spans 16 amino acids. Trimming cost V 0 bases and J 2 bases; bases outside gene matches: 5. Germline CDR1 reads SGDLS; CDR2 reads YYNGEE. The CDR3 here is CASSVAWGGTYNEQFF. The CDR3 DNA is TGTGCCAGCAGCGTAGCCTGGGGGGGGACCTACAATGAGCAGTTCTTC.

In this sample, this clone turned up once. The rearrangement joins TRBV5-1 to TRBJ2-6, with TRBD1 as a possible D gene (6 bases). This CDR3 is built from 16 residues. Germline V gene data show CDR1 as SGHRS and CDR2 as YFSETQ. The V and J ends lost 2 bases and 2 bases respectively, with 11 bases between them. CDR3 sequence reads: CASSLLTGPGANVLTF. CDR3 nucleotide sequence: TGCGCCAGCAGCTTATTAACAGGGCCTGGGGCCAACGTCCTGACTTTC.

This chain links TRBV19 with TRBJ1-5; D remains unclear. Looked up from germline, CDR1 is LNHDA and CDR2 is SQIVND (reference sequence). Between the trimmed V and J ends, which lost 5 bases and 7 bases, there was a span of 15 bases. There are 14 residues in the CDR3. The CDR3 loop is CASSPQVGRQPQHF. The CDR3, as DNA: TGTGCCAGTAGTCCCCAGGTTGGGCGGCAGCCCCAGCATTTT. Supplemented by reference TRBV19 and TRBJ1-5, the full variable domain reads DGGITQSPKYLFRKEGQNVTLSCEQNLNHDAMYWYRQDPGQGLRLIYYSQIVNDFQKGDIAEGYSVSREKKESFPLTVTSAQKNPTAFYLCASSPQVGRQPQHFGDGTRLSIL.

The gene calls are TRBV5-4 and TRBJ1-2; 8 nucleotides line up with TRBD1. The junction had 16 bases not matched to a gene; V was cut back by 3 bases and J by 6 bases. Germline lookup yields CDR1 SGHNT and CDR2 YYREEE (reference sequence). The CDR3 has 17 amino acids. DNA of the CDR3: TGTGCCAGCAGCTCGCAAAAACAACAGGGGGGAGTCGATGGCTACACCTTC. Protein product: CASSSQKQQGGVDGYTF.

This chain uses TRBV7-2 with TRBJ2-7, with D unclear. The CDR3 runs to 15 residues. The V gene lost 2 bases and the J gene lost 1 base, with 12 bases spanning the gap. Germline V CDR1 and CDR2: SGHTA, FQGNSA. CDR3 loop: CASSLSASSSYEQYV. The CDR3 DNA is TGTGCCAGCAGCTTAAGTGCCAGCAGTTCCTACGAGCAGTACGTC.